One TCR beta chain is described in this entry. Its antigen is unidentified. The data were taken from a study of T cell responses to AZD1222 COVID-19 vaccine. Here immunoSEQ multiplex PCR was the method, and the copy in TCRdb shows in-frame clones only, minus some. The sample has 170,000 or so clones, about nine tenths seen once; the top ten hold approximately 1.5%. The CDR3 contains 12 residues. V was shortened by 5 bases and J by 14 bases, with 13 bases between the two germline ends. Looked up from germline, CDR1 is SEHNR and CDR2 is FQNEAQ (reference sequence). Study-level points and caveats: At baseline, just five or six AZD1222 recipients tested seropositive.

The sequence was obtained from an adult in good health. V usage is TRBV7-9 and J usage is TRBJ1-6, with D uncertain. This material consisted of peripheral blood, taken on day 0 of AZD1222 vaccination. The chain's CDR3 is CASSPRVGALHF. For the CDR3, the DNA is TGTGCCAGCAGCCCAAGGGTCGGGGCCCTCCACTTT. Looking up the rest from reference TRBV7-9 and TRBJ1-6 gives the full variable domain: DTGVSQNPRHKITKRGQNVTFRCDPISEHNRLYWYRQTLGQGPEFLTYFQNEAQLEKSRLLSDRFSAERPKGSFSTLEIQRTEQGDSAMYLCASSPRVGALHFGNGTRLTVT.